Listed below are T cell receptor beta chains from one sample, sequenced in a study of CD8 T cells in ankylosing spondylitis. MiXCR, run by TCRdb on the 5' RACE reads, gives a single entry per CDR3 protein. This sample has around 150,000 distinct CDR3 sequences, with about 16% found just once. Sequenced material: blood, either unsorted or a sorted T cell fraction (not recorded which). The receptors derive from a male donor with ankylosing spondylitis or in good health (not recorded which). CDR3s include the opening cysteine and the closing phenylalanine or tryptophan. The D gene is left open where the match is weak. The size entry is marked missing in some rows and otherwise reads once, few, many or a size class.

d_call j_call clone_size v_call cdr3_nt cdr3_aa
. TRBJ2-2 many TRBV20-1 TGCAGTGCTAGAGATTTTGGATCCGGGGAGCTGTTTTTT CSARDFGSGELFF
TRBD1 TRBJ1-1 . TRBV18 TGTGCCAGCTTACTCGGACAGGAGAACACTGAAGCTTTCTTT CASLLGQENTEAFF
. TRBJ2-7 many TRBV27 TGTGCCAGCAGTTTAGATTTCAGATACGAGCAGTACTTC CASSLDFRYEQYF
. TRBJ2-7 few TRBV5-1 TGCGCCAGCAGCGTGGGACAGACTAGCTCCTACGAGCAGTACTTC CASSVGQTSSYEQYF
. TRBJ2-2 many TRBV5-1 TGCGCCAGCACCCAGGACCGAGAGGGCACCGGGGAGCTGTTTTTT CASTQDREGTGELFF
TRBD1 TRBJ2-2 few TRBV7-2 TGTGCCAGCAGCTTAGGACAGGGAGACACCGGGGAGCTGTTTTTT CASSLGQGDTGELFF
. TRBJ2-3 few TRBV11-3 TGTGCCAGCAGCCAAACAGTCACAGATACGCAGTATTTT CASSQTVTDTQYF
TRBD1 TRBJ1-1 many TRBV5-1 TGCGCCAGCAGCCCAACCGGGACAGGAACTGAAGCTTTCTTT CASSPTGTGTEAFF
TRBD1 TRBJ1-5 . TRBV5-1 TGCGCCAGCAGCCACCGGGACAGAATTAGCAATCAGCCCCAGCATTTT CASSHRDRISNQPQHF
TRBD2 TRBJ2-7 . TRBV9 TGTGCCAGCAGCATAGGGACTAGCGCGTCCTACGAGCAGTACTTC CASSIGTSASYEQYF
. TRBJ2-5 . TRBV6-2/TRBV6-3 TGTGCCAGCAGGAGCGCGGCCCAAGAGACCCAGTACTTC CASRSAAQETQYF
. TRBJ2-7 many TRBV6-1 TGTGCCAGCAGTAGTGGACTGTACTACGAGCAGTACTTC CASSSGLYYEQYF
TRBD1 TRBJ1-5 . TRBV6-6 TGTGCCAGCAGTCCGCGGGACAGGTACAATCAGCCCCAGCATTTT CASSPRDRYNQPQHF
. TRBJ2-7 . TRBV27 TGTGCCAGCAGTTTAGGTTTAGGATCCTACGAGCAGTACTTC CASSLGLGSYEQYF
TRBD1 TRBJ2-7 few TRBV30 TGTGCCTGGAGAACGGGACAGGGGTATCGTTACGAGCAGTACTTC CAWRTGQGYRYEQYF
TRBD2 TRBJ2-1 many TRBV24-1 TGTGCCACCAGTGATTCCGGGACTAGCGGGCGATATTACAATGAGCAGTTCTTC CATSDSGTSGRYYNEQFF
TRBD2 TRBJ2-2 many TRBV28 TGTGCCAGCAGTATAGCGGGAGGCCCCGGGGAGCTGTTTTTT CASSIAGGPGELFF
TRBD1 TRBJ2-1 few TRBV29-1 TGCAGCGTTCGGAACAGGGGCGCCTACAATGAGCAGTTCTTC CSVRNRGAYNEQFF
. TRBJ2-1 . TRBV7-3 TGTGCCAGCAGCATTAGCCACAATGAGCAGTTCTTC CASSISHNEQFF
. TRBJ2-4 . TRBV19 TGTGCCAGTACCGGGGCAGCCAAAAACATTCAGTACTTC CASTGAAKNIQYF
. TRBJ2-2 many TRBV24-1 TGTGCCACCAGTGATGCGGAGACGAACACCGGGGAGCTGTTTTTT CATSDAETNTGELFF
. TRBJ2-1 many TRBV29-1 TGCAGTAACAGGGATACCAATGAGCAGTTCTTC CSNRDTNEQFF
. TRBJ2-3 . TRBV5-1 TGCGCCAGCAGGGCGGGGGCATCCACAGATACGCAGTATTTT CASRAGASTDTQYF
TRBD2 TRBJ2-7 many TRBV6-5 TGTGCCAGCAGTTATTACCCCCTGATGGGTAGCGGGAGTTACGAGCAGTACTTC CASSYYPLMGSGSYEQYF
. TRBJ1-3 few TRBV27 TGTGCCAGCAGTTCCCTGAGCTCTGGAAACACCATATATTTT CASSSLSSGNTIYF
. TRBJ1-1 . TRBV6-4 TGTGCCAGCATGCCTGGGTACACTGAAGCTTTCTTT CASMPGYTEAFF
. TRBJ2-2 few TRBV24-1 TGTGCCACCAGTGACCCGGTTGGCGGGGAGCTGTTTTTT CATSDPVGGELFF
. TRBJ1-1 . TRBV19 TGTGCCAGTTTTACCGAACCGGGGCAGGGCGTAGGGGGCACTGAAGCTTTCTTT CASFTEPGQGVGGTEAFF
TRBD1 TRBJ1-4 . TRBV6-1 TGTGCCAGCAGTAAAAGACAGGGCCTTGGCGAAAAACTGTTTTTT CASSKRQGLGEKLFF
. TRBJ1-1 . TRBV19 TGTGCCAGTAGTATGGGTTTACAGATCACTGAAGCTTTCTTT CASSMGLQITEAFF
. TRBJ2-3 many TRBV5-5 TGTGCCAGCAGCTTGGAGGACCAGCCGTTCGGGGGGCAGTATTTT CASSLEDQPFGGQYF
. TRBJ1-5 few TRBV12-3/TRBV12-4 TGTGCCAGCAGTTTTGTGAATCGGGGCAATCAGCCCCAGCATTTT CASSFVNRGNQPQHF
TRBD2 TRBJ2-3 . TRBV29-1 TGCAGCGTACGGACTAGCGGAGTCACAGATACGCAGTATTTT CSVRTSGVTDTQYF
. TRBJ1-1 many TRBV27 TGTGCCACCCTGGGCTTGGGGTCCGAAGCTTTCTTT CATLGLGSEAFF
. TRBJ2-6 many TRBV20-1 TGCAGTGCTACGAGGGGGGCTTCTGGGGCCAACGTCCTGACTTTC CSATRGASGANVLTF
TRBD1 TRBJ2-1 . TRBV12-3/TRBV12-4 TGTGCCAGCAGTTTAGGGGACAGGGGCACGAATGAGCAGTTCTTC CASSLGDRGTNEQFF
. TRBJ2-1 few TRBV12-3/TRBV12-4 TGTGCCAGCACCCCCCCGCTGGTCAATGAGCAGTTCTTC CASTPPLVNEQFF
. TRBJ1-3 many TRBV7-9 TGTGCCAGCAGCTTACAGCCAACCCTTGGAAACACCATATATTTT CASSLQPTLGNTIYF
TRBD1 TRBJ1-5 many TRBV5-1 TGCGCCAGCAGCTTCGGGACAGGGGGGAATCAGCCCCAGCATTTT CASSFGTGGNQPQHF
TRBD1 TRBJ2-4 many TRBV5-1 TGCGCCAGCAGCTCGGATGGGGGACAGGGTAAAGCCAAAAACATTCAGTACTTC CASSSDGGQGKAKNIQYF
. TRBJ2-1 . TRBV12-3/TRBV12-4 TGTGCCAGCAGTTTTCGGGGGGCGGGTTCCTACAATGAGCAGTTCTTC CASSFRGAGSYNEQFF
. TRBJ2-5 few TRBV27 TGTGCCAGCAGTTTCTCCGGGGAAGGGACCCAGTACTTC CASSFSGEGTQYF
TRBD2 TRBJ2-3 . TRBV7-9 TGTGCCAGCAGCATAGCTAGCGGATTCACAGATACGCAGTATTTT CASSIASGFTDTQYF
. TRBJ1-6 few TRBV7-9 TGTGCCGGCAGCTTAGCAACGGGTTCACCCCTCCACTTT CAGSLATGSPLHF
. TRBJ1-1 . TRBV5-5 TGTGCCAGCAGCTTGATGGCAGGGCCGAACACTGAAGCTTTCTTT CASSLMAGPNTEAFF
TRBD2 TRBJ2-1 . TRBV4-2 TGTGCCAGCAGCCAAGTGGGTGGCGGGGGGGCCTACAATGAGCAGTTCTTC CASSQVGGGGAYNEQFF
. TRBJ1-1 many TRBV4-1 TGCGCCAGCAGCCAAGGACAGGACAGTGAAGCTTTCTTT CASSQGQDSEAFF
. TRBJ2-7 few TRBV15 TGTGCCACCAGCAGAGAGTTACTGTCCTACGAGCAGTACTTC CATSRELLSYEQYF
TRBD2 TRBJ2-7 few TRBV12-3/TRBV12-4 TGTGCCAGCAGTTCCCCGTGGGGTGGTCCCGGGACTAGCGGGAGTTACGAGCAGTACTTC CASSSPWGGPGTSGSYEQYF
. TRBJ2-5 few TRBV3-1 TGTGCCAGCAGCCAAGGATGGGGGGTCAGTGGTTTGGAGACCCAGTACTTC CASSQGWGVSGLETQYF
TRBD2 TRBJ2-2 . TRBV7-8 TGTGCCAGCAGCTTAAGTCTAGCGGTCACCGGGGAGCTGTTTTTT CASSLSLAVTGELFF
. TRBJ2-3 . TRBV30 TGTGCCTACCTAGCTAGGGGCCGCACAGATACGCAGTATTTT CAYLARGRTDTQYF